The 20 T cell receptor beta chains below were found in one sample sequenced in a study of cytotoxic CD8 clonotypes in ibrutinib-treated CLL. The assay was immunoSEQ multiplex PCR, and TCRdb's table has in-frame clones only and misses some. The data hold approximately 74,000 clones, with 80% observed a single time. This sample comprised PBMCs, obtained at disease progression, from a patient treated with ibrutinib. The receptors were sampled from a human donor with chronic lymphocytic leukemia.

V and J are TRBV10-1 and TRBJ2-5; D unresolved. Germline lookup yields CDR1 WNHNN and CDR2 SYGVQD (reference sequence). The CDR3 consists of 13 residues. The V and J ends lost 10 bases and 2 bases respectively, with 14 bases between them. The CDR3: CATAAQIQETQYF. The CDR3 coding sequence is TGCGCCACCGCGGCTCAGATTCAAGAGACCCAGTACTTC.

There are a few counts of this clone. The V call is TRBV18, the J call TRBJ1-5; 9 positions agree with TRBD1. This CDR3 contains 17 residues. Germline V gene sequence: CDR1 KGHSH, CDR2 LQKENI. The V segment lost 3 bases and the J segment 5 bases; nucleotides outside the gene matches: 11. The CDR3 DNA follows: TGTGCCAGCTCACCTGGTTCGGGACAGGGTAGGCATCAGCCCCAGCATTTT. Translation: CASSPGSGQGRHQPQHF.

The CDR3 DNA reads TGCAGCGTTGAAGTCCGGGGGCGCGATTACGAGCAGTACTTC. Residues: CSVEVRGRDYEQYF. This rearrangement joins TRBV29-1 to TRBJ2-7; D is possibly TRBD1 or TRBD2 (6 bases each). Trimming took off 1 base at V and 4 bases at J, with 14 bases between the two ends. This CDR3 comprises 14 residues. Germline CDR1 reads SQVTM; CDR2 reads ANQGSEA.

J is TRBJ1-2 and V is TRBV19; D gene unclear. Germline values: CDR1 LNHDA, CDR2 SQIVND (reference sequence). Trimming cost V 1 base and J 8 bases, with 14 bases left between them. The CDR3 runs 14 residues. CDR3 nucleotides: TGTGCCAGTAGTATAGTTGGGCAGGCCGGAGGCTACACCTTC. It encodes CASSIVGQAGGYTF. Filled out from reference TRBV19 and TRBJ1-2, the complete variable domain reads DGGITQSPKYLFRKEGQNVTLSCEQNLNHDAMYWYRQDPGQGLRLIYYSQIVNDFQKGDIAEGYSVSREKKESFPLTVTSAQKNPTAFYLCASSIVGQAGGYTFGSGTRLTVV.

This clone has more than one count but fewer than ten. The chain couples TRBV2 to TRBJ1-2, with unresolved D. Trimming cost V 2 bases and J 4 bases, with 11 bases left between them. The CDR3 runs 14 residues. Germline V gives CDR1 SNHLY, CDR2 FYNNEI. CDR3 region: CASSERAAPYGYTF. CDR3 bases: TGTGCCAGCAGTGAAAGGGCAGCTCCCTATGGCTACACCTTC.

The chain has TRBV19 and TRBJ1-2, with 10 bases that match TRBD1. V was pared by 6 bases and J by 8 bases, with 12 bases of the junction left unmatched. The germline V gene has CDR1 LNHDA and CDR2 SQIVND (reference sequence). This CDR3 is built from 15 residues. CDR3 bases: TGTGCCAGTAGGTCCCGGGACAGGGGAAAAGGGGGCTACACCTTC. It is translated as CASRSRDRGKGGYTF.

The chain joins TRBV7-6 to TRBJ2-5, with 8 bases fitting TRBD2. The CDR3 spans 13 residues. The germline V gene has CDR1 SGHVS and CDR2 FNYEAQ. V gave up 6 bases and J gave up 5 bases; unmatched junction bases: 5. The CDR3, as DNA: TGTGCCAGCAGTTCACCGGGGGGGGAGACCCAGTACTTC. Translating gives CASSSPGGETQYF.

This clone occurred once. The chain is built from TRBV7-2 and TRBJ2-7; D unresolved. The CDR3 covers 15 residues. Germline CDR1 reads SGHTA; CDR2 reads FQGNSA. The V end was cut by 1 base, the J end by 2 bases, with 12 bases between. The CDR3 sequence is CASSLVDLTTYEQYF. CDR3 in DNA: TGTGCCAGCAGCTTAGTGGACCTAACCACCTACGAGCAGTACTTC.

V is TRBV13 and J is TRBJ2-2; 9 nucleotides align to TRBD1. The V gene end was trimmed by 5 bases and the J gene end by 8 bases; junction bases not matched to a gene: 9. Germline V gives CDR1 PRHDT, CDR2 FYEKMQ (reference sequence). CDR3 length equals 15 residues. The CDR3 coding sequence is TGTGCCAGCAGCCACGAGGGGACAGGGACTGGGGAGCTGTTTTTT. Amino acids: CASSHEGTGTGELFF.

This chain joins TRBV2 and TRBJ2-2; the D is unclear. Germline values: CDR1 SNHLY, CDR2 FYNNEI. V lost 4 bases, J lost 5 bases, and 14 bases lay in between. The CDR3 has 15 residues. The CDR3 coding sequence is TGTGCCAGCAGTGGGCAAGCCGTCGTTACCGGGGAGCTGTTTTTT. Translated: CASSGQAVVTGELFF.

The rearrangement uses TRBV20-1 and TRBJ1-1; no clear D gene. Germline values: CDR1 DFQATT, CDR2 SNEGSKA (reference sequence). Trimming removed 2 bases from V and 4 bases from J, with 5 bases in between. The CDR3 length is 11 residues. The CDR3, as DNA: TGCAGTGCTAGATTTCCCACTGAAGCTTTCTTT. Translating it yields CSARFPTEAFF.

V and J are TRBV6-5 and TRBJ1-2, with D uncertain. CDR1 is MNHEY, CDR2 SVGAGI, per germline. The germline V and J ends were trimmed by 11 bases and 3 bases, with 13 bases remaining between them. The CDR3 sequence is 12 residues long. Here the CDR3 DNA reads TGTGCCGCCAACAACGGATACTATGGCTACACCTTC. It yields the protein CAANNGYYGYTF.

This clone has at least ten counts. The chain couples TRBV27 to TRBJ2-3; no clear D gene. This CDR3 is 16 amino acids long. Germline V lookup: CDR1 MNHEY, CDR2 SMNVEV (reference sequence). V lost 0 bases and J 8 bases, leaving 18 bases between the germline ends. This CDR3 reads CASSLSQQVLSGTQYF. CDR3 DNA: TGTGCCAGCAGTTTATCCCAGCAGGTTCTGTCCGGTACGCAGTATTTT.

DNA for the CDR3: TGTGCCAGCAGCTTTCAGGGAACTGGTTATGGCTACACCTTC. It yields the protein CASSFQGTGYGYTF. The chain is built from TRBV5-6 and TRBJ1-2, with D maybe TRBD1 (5 bases). Germline V gives CDR1 SGHDT, CDR2 YYEEEE. This CDR3 has 14 amino acids. The ends were cut back, 2 bases at V and 5 bases at J, with 13 bases in the middle. The variable domain in full, with the rest retrieved from reference TRBV5-6 and TRBJ1-2, is DAGVTQSPTHLIKTRGQQVTLRCSPKSGHDTVSWYQQALGQGPQFIFQYYEEEERQRGNFPDRFSGHQFPNYSSELNVNALLLGDSALYLCASSFQGTGYGYTFGSGTRLTVV.

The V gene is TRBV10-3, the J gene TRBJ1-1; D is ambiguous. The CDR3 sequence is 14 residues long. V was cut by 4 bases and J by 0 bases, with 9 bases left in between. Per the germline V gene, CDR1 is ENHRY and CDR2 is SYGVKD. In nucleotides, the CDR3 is TGTGCCATCAGTGGCCGGGCGATGAACACTGAAGCTTTCTTT. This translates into CAISGRAMNTEAFF.

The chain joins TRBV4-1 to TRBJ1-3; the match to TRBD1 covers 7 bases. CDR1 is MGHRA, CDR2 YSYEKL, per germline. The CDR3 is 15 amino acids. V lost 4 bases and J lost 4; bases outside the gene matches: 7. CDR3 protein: CASSRTGVAGNTIYF. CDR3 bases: TGCGCCAGCAGCCGAACAGGGGTTGCAGGAAACACCATATATTTT.

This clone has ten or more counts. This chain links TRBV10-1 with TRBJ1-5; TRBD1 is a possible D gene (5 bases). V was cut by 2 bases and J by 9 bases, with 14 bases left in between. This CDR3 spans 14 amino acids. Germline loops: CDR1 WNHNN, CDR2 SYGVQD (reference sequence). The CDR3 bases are TGCGCCAGCAGTGAGAGGCGGGACGGGGCGCCCCAGCATTTT. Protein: CASSERRDGAPQHF.

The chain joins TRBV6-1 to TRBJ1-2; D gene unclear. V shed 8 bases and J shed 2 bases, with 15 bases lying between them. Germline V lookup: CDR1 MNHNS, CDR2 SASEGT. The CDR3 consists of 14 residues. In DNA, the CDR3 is TGTGCCAGCGAGGGCCTTACCGGAAACTATGGCTACACCTTC. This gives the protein CASEGLTGNYGYTF.

CDR3 nucleotide sequence: TGTGCCAGCAGCCCATCCGCCGACAGGGGTGGAAACACCATATATTTT. Protein: CASSPSADRGGNTIYF. This chain links TRBV4-2 with TRBJ1-3; 8 bases are shared with TRBD1. CDR1 is LGHNA and CDR2 is YNFKEQ in the germline V gene. J was trimmed by 3 bases and V by 4 bases; bases with no gene match: 8. The length of the CDR3 is 16 residues.

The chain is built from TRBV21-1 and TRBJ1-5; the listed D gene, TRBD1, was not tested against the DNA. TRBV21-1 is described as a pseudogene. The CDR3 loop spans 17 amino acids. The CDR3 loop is CASSNRNRDYSNQPQHF. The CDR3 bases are TGTGCCAGCAGCAATCGGAACAGGGATTATAGCAATCAGCCCCAGCATTTT.